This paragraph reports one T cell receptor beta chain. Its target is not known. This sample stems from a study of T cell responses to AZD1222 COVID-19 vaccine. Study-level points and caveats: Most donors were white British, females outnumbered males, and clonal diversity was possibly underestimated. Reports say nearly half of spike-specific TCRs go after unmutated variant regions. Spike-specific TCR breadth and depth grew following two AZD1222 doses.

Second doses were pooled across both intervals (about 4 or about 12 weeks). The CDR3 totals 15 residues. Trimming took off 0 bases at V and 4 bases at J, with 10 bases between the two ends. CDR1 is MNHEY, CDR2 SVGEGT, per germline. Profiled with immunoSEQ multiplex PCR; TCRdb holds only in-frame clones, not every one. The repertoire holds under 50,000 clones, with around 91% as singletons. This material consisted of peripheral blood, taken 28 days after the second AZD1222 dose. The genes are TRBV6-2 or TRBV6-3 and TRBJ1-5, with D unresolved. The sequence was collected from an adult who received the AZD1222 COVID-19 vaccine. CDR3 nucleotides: TGTGCCAGCAGTTACTCAGCCGGGTTTAATCAGCCCCAGCATTTT. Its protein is CASSYSAGFNQPQHF.